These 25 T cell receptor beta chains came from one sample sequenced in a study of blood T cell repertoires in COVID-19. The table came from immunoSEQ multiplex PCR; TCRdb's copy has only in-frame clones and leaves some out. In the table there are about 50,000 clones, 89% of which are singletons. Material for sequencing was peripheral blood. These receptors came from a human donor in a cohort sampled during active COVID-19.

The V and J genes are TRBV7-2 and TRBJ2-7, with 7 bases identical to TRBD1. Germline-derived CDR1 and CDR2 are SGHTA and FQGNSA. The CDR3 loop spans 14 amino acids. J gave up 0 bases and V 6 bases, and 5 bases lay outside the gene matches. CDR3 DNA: TGTGCCAGCAGACCACAGGGGAGCTCCTACGAGCAGTACTTC. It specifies CASRPQGSSYEQYF.

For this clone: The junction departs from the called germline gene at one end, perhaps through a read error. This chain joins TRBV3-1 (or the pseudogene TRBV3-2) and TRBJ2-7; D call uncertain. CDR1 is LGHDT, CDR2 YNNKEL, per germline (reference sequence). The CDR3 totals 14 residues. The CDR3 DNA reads TGTGCCAGCAGCCAAGGGTACCACTCCGACGAGCAGTACTTC. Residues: CASSQGYHSDEQYF.

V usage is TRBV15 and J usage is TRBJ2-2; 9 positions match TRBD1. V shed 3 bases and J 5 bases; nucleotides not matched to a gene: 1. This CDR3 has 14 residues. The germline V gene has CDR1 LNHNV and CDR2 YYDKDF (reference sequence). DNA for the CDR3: TGTGCCACCAGCAGGGACAGGGGAACCGGGGAGCTGTTTTTT. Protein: CATSRDRGTGELFF.

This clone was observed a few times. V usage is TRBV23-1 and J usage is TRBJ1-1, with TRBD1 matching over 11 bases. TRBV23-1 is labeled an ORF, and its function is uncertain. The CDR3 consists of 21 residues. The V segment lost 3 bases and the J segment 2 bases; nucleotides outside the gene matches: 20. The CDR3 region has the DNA TGCGCCAGCAGTCATATCTCGGGACAGGGGGTAGATTCGGTCCTTAACACTGAAGCTTTCTTT. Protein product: CASSHISGQGVDSVLNTEAFF.

CDR3 in amino acids: CASRGDRLISGNTIYF. The CDR3, as DNA: TGTGCCAGTAGGGGGGACAGGCTAATCTCTGGAAACACCATATATTTT. The chain couples TRBV19 to TRBJ1-3; TRBD1 agrees at 8 bases. Germline V gives CDR1 LNHDA, CDR2 SQIVND (reference sequence). The CDR3 extends over 16 amino acids. V dropped 6 bases and J dropped 0; count of bases not matched to a gene: 7.

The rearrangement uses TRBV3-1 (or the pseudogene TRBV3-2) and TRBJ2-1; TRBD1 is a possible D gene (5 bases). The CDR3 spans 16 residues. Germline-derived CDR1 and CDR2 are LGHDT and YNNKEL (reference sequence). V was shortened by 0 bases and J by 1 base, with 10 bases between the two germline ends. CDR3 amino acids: CASSQEAGRSYNEQFF. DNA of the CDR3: TGTGCCAGCAGCCAAGAGGCAGGGCGTTCCTACAATGAGCAGTTCTTC.

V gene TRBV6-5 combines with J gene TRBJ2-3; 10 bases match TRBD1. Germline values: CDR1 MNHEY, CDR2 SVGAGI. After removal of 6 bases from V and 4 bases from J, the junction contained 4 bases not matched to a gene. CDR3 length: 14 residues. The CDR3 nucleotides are TGTGCCAGCAGCGGACAGGGGGGGCCAGATACGCAGTATTTT. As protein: CASSGQGGPDTQYF.

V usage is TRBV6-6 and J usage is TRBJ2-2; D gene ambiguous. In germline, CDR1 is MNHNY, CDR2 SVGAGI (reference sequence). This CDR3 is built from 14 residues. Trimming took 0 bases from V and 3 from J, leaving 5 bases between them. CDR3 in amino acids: CASSYSGDTGELFF. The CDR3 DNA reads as TGTGCCAGCAGTTACTCTGGAGACACCGGGGAGCTGTTTTTT.

The CDR3 spells CASSLVPRGAADTQYF. DNA of the CDR3: TGTGCCAGCAGCTTAGTCCCGCGGGGGGCAGCAGATACGCAGTATTTT. The gene calls are TRBV7-6 and TRBJ2-3, with 8 positions matching TRBD2. V dropped 1 base and J dropped 4; count of bases not matched to a gene: 7. The CDR3 covers 16 residues. Germline CDR1 is SGHVS and CDR2 is FNYEAQ.

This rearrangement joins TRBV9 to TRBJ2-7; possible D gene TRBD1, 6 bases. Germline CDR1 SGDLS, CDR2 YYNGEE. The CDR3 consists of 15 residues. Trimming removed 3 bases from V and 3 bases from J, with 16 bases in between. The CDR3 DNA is TGTGCCAGCAGCGAAAGCGCAGGGGTGGACTACGAGCAGTACTTC. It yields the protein CASSESAGVDYEQYF.

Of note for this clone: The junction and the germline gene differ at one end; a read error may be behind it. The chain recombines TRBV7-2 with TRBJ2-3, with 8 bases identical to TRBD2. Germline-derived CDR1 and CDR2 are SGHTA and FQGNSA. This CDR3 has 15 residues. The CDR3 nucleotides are TGTGCCAGCACCTTAGTACCGGGGGGGCAGTATTTTCACCATTTT. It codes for CASTLVPGGQYFHHF.

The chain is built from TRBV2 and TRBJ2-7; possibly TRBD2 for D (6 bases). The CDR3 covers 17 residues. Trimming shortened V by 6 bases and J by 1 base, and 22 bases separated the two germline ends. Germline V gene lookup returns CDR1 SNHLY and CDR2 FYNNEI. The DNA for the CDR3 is TGTGCCAGCAGCCCCTTGGGTAAGGCTAGCGAGTCCTACGAGCAGTACTTC. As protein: CASSPLGKASESYEQYF.

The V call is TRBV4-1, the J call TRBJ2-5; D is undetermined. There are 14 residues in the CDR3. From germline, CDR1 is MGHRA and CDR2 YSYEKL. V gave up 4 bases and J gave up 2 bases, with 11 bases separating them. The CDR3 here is CASSLAGRQETQYF. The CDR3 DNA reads TGCGCCAGCAGCCTTGCAGGTAGACAAGAGACCCAGTACTTC.

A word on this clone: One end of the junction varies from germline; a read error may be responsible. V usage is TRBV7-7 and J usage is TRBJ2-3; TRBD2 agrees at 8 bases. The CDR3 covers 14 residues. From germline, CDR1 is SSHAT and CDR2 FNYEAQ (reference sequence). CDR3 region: CASSLAGLTDTQYF. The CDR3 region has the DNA TGTGCTAGCAGCTTAGCGGGGCTCACAGATACGCAGTATTTT. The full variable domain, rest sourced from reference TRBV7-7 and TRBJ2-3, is GAGVSQSPRYKVTKRGQDVTLRCDPISSHATLYWYQQALGQGPEFLTYFNYEAQPDKSGLPSDRFSAERPEGSISTLTIQRTEQRDSAMYRCASSLAGLTDTQYFGPGTRLTVL.

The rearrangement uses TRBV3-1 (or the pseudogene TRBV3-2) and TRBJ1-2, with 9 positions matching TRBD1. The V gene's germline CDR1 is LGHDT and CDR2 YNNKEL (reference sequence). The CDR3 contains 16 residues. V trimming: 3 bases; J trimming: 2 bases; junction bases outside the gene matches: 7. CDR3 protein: CASSQTGTGRNYGYTF. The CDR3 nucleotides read TGTGCCAGCAGCCAGACGGGGACAGGGAGGAACTATGGCTACACCTTC.

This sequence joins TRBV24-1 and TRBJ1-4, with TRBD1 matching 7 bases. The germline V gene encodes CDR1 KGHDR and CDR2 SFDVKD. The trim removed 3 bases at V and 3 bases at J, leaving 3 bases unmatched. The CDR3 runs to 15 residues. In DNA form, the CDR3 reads TGTGCCACCAGTGATACCAGGGGGGCTAATGAAAAACTGTTTTTT. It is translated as CATSDTRGANEKLFF.

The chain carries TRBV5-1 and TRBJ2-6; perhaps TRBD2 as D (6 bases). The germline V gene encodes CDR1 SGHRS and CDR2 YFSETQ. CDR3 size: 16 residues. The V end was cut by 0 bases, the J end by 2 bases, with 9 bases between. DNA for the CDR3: TGCGCCAGCAGCTTGGCCGGGGGAACTGGGGCCAACGTCCTGACTTTC. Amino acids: CASSLAGGTGANVLTF.

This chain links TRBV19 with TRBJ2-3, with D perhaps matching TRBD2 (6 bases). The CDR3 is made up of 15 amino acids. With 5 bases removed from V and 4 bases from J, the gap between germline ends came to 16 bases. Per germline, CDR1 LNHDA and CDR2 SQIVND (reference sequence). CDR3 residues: CASSGRGSGPDTQYF. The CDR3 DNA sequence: TGTGCCAGTAGTGGGCGGGGTTCGGGCCCAGATACGCAGTATTTT.

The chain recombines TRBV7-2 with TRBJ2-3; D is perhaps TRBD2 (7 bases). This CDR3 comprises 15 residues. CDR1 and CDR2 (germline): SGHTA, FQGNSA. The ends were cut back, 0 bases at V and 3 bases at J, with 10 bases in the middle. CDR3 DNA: TGTGCCAGCAGCTTAGCCGCGGGGGCTACAGATACGCAGTATTTT. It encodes CASSLAAGATDTQYF.

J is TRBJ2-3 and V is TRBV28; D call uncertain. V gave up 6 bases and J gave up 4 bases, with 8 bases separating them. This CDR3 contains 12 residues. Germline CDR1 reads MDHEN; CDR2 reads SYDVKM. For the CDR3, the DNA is TGTGCCAGCAGCCGAGTTGCAGATACGCAGTATTTT. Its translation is CASSRVADTQYF.

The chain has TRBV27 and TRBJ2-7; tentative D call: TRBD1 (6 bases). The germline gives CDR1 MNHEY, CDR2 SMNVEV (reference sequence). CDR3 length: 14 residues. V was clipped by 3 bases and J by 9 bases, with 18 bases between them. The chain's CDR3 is CASSLGATGQGQYF. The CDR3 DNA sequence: TGTGCCAGCAGTTTGGGGGCTACAGGGCAGGGGCAGTACTTC.

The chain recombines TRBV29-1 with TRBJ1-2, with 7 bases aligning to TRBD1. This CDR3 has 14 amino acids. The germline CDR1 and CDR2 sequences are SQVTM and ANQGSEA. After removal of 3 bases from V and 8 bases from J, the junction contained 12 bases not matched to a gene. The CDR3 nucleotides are TGCAGCGTTGAGGTTGGAATCCAGGGGGGAGGCTACACCTTC. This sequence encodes CSVEVGIQGGGYTF. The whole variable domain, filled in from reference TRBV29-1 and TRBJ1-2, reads SAVISQKPSRDICQRGTSLTIQCQVDSQVTMMFWYRQQPGQSLTLIATANQGSEATYESGFVIDKFPISRPNLTFSTLTVSNMSPEDSSIYLCSVEVGIQGGGYTFGSGTRLTVV.

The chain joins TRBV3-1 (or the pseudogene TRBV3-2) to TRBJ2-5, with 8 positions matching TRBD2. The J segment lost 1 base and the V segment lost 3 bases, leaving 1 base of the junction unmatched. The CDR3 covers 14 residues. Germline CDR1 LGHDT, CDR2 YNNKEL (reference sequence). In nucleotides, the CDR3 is TGTGCCAGCAGCCACGGGACTAGCCAAGAGACCCAGTACTTC. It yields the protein CASSHGTSQETQYF.

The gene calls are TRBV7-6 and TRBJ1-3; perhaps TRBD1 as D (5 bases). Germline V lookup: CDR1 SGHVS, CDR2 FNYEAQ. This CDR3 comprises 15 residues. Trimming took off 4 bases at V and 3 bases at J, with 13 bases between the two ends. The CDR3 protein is CASSSLGGFGNTIYF. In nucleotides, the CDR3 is TGTGCCAGCAGCTCCTTGGGGGGATTTGGAAACACCATATATTTT. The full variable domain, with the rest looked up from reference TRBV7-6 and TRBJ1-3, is GAGVSQSPRYKVTKRGQDVALRCDPISGHVSLYWYRQALGQGPEFLTYFNYEAQQDKSGLPNDRFSAERPEGSISTLTIQRTEQRDSAMYRCASSSLGGFGNTIYFGEGSWLTVV.

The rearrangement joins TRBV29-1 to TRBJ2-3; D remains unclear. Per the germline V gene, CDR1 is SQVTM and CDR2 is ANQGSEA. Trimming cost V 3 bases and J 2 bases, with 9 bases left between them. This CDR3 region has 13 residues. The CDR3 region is CSVEFRSTDTQYF. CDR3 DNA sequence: TGCAGCGTTGAGTTCAGATCCACAGATACGCAGTATTTT.